Each of the 28 T cell receptor beta chains below was sequenced from the same sample in a study of blood T cells in healthy people across ages (dated by TCRdb to 2015 to 2017). The library was built by means of 5' RACE. The run used an Illumina HiSeq 2500. A second PCR of about 7 to 12 cycles was run with a J-beta primer mix and a sample-barcoded 5' primer. TCRdb reprocessed the public reads (quality trimming at Q25 with fastp, clone calling with MiXCR) and kept in-frame beta chains. A single entry per CDR3 protein holds the most common genes and DNA from its merged rows. In all, the sample holds some 1.5 million distinct CDR3 sequences, and approximately 43% of those were seen once. The top ten clones comprise approximately 4.1% of the sample. Input material: blood. These receptors were collected from a woman aged 18-29 years in good health.

Remarks on this clonotype: A read error may explain this, as a much larger clone is one base away. The J gene is TRBJ2-7, the V gene TRBV6-1; D not certain. The CDR3 has 11 amino acids. Looked up from germline, CDR1 is MNHNS and CDR2 is SASEGT. CDR3 residues: CASSANYVQYF. CDR3 nucleotides: TGTGCCAGCAGTGCGAACTACGTGCAGTACTTC.

The table lists this clonotype with a few counts. The V call is TRBV2, the J call TRBJ2-3; D unclear. The germline gives CDR1 SNHLY, CDR2 FYNNEI. The CDR3 consists of 16 residues. Deletions cut 1 base from V and 4 bases from J, with 15 bases between. For the CDR3, the DNA is TGTGCCAGCAGTGAAGTTGTCCTTGGTTGGGCAGATACGCAGTATTTT. This encodes CASSEVVLGWADTQYF.

The chain joins TRBV19 to TRBJ2-1, with TRBD1 matching over 8 bases. V shed 7 bases and J 9 bases; nucleotides not matched to a gene: 8. This CDR3 is 13 amino acids long. Germline lookup yields CDR1 LNHDA and CDR2 SQIVND (reference sequence). The CDR3 DNA follows: TGTGCCAGTACAGGACAGGGTCGAGGTGAGCAGTTCTTC. Translated, it gives CASTGQGRGEQFF.

The genes are TRBV6-5 and TRBJ1-4; D not certain. Trimming took off 7 bases at V and 8 bases at J, with 17 bases between the two ends. CDR1 and CDR2 (germline): MNHEY, SVGAGI. The CDR3 is 14 residues long. DNA for the CDR3: TGTGCCAGCAAACCGGGTCTTGGGAAAGAAAAACTGTTTTTT. It specifies CASKPGLGKEKLFF.

The chain has TRBV5-1 and TRBJ2-7, with 8 bases lining up with TRBD2. The CDR3 spans 14 residues. The V segment lost 5 bases and the J segment 4 bases; nucleotides outside the gene matches: 8. Per the germline V gene, CDR1 is SGHRS and CDR2 is YFSETQ. CDR3 coding DNA: TGCGCCAGCAGATTAACTAGCGGACCTTACGAGCAGTACTTC. Amino acids: CASRLTSGPYEQYF. The full variable domain, with the rest looked up from reference TRBV5-1 and TRBJ2-7, is KAGVTQTPRYLIKTRGQQVTLSCSPISGHRSVSWYQQTPGQGLQFLFEYFSETQRNKGNFPGRFSGRQFSNSRSEMNVSTLELGDSALYLCASRLTSGPYEQYFGPGTRLTVT.

This clonotype came up once. This chain joins TRBV7-9 and TRBJ2-1; D remains unclear. Per germline, CDR1 SEHNR and CDR2 FQNEAQ (reference sequence). Between the trimmed V and J ends, which lost 8 bases and 1 base, there was a span of 6 bases. The CDR3 is made up of 12 amino acids. The DNA for the CDR3 is TGTGCCAGCGCCTGGTCCTACAATGAGCAGTTCTTC. It encodes CASAWSYNEQFF.

The chain joins TRBV19 to TRBJ2-1, with 10 nucleotides matching TRBD1. The junction had 14 bases not matched to a gene; V was cut back by 3 bases and J by 3 bases. The germline V gene has CDR1 LNHDA and CDR2 SQIVND (reference sequence). The CDR3 loop spans 19 amino acids. The CDR3, as DNA: TGTGCCAGTAGTATGTCTCCTTGGGACAGGGGTCCCAACTACAATGAGCAGTTCTTC. Residues: CASSMSPWDRGPNYNEQFF.

The rearrangement uses TRBV13 and TRBJ2-7, with TRBD1 identical over 8 bases. Near its end, the DNA agrees better with TRBJ2-5, so the J call may be wrong. This CDR3 has 14 residues. CDR1 PRHDT and CDR2 FYEKMQ come from the germline V gene (reference sequence). The CDR3 here is CASRRRQGKETQYF. CDR3 bases: TGTGCCAGCAGGAGGAGACAGGGGAAAGAGACCCAGTACTTC.

The CDR3 is CASSQEGLAGGRALNEQFF. CDR3 bases: TGCGCCAGCAGCCAAGAAGGTCTAGCGGGGGGGCGCGCTTTGAATGAGCAGTTCTTC. The J gene is TRBJ2-1, the V gene TRBV4-1, with 12 bases matching TRBD2. The junction had 13 bases not matched to a gene; V was cut back by 0 bases and J by 7 bases. The CDR3 is 19 amino acids. Germline V gene sequence: CDR1 MGHRA, CDR2 YSYEKL.

This clonotype was detected only a few times. The chain links TRBV7-9 to TRBJ1-2, with 8 nucleotides matching TRBD1. Per the germline V gene, CDR1 is SEHNR and CDR2 is FQNEAQ (reference sequence). This CDR3 has 15 residues. Germline trimming cut 1 base from V and 2 bases from J; bases unmatched to any gene: 3. The CDR3 reads CASSLVGQGNYGYTF. Written as DNA, the CDR3 is TGTGCCAGCAGCTTAGTTGGACAGGGCAACTATGGCTACACCTTC.

V usage is TRBV27 and J usage is TRBJ1-6; 9 bases are shared with TRBD1. Germline CDR1 MNHEY, CDR2 SMNVEV (reference sequence). The ends lost 5 bases at V and 11 bases at J; junction bases unmatched: 10. This CDR3 comprises 15 residues. Here the CDR3 reads CASSRGTGLNPPLHF. CDR3 bases: TGTGCCAGCAGTAGGGGGACAGGGTTGAATCCACCCCTCCACTTT.

The V and J genes are TRBV14 and TRBJ2-4; 7 bases map to TRBD1. The V and J ends lost 1 base and 3 bases, in that order; junction bases with no gene match: 6. This CDR3 has 16 amino acids. Germline loops: CDR1 SGHDN, CDR2 FVKESK. CDR3 sequence: CASSQATGMDKNIQYF. The CDR3, as DNA: TGTGCCAGCAGCCAAGCGACAGGGATGGACAAAAACATTCAGTACTTC.

This clonotype has at least ten counts. The gene calls are TRBV12-3 or TRBV12-4 and TRBJ2-1; D gene unclear. Between the trimmed V and J ends, which lost 7 bases and 2 bases, there was a span of 9 bases. CDR3 length: 13 amino acids. CDR3 in DNA: TGTGCCAGCACCTCCGTGGCCTACAATGAGCAGTTCTTC. This translates into CASTSVAYNEQFF.

CDR3 DNA sequence: TGTGCCAGCAGTTCCGGGCAGGGGACGAAAAGAACAGATACGCAGTATTTT. It yields the protein CASSSGQGTKRTDTQYF. The chain couples TRBV12-3 or TRBV12-4 to TRBJ2-3; D is possibly TRBD1 (6 bases). CDR3 length equals 17 residues. V lost 4 bases to trimming and J lost 3 bases, with 20 bases between them.

This clonotype was picked up a small number of times. DNA for the CDR3: TGTGCCAGCAGCCAAGATTTGGGTGCCGAGCAGTACTTC. Protein: CASSQDLGAEQYF. The chain is built from TRBV4-2 and TRBJ2-4; D remains ambiguous. The J call may be in error: the DNA end matches TRBJ2-7 better. The germline gives CDR1 LGHNA, CDR2 YNFKEQ. CDR3 length equals 13 residues.

The genes are TRBV25-1 and TRBJ1-2; possible D gene TRBD1, 5 bases. Germline V lookup: CDR1 MGHDK, CDR2 SYGVNS. V was clipped by 3 bases and J by 2 bases, with 10 bases between them. This CDR3 is 14 amino acids long. The DNA for the CDR3 is TGTGCCAGCAGTGATCGGTGGGGGAACTATGGCTACACCTTC. This gives the protein CASSDRWGNYGYTF.

This rearrangement joins TRBV2 to TRBJ2-7; TRBD2 is a possible D gene (7 bases). In germline, CDR1 is SNHLY, CDR2 FYNNEI. This CDR3 has 14 residues. The V gene lost 3 bases and the J gene lost 4 bases, with 13 bases spanning the gap. The CDR3 loop is CASSDGGRAYEQYF. The CDR3, as DNA: TGTGCCAGCAGTGACGGGGGGCGCGCATACGAGCAGTACTTC.

The chain uses TRBV27 and TRBJ2-7, with D hard to call. The J call is doubtful: the DNA matches TRBJ2-5 better. Germline loops: CDR1 MNHEY, CDR2 SMNVEV (reference sequence). The CDR3 consists of 14 residues. The CDR3 loop reads CASSVPPSWETQYF. The CDR3 region has the DNA TGTGCCAGCAGTGTTCCACCCAGCTGGGAGACCCAGTACTTC.

The V gene is TRBV29-1, the J gene TRBJ2-3, with 13 bases that match TRBD2. Per the germline V gene, CDR1 is SQVTM and CDR2 is ANQGSEA. The length of the CDR3 is 16 residues. V dropped 1 base and J dropped 0; count of bases not matched to a gene: 1. In nucleotides, the CDR3 is TGCAGCGTTGAAGGGACTAGCGGGGGTAGCACAGATACGCAGTATTTT. It is translated as CSVEGTSGGSTDTQYF.

The chain joins TRBV6-2 or TRBV6-3 to TRBJ1-2; D not certain. The CDR3 has 13 amino acids. Germline CDR1 reads MNHEY; CDR2 reads SVGEGT. With 2 bases removed from V and 8 bases from J, the gap between germline ends came to 12 bases. The CDR3 bases are TGTGCCAGCAGTTACGGGCAGTCTCACGGCTACACCTTC. This codes for CASSYGQSHGYTF.

This sequence joins TRBV7-8 and TRBJ2-5; TRBD1 agrees at 10 bases. There are 15 residues in the CDR3. CDR1 is SGHVS and CDR2 is FQNEAQ in the germline V gene. V shed 4 bases and J 5 bases; nucleotides not matched to a gene: 7. For the CDR3, the DNA is TGTGCCAGCAGCTGGGTCCCGGGACAGGGGGAGACCCAGTACTTC. This translates into CASSWVPGQGETQYF.

The chain recombines TRBV18 with TRBJ1-1; D gene ambiguous. Deletions cut 0 bases from V and 5 bases from J, with 16 bases between. CDR1 is KGHSH, CDR2 LQKENI, per germline. The CDR3 contains 16 residues. The chain's CDR3 is CASSPPQIGVGTEAFF. DNA of the CDR3: TGTGCCAGCTCACCACCGCAGATCGGGGTAGGGACTGAAGCTTTCTTT. The variable domain in full, completed from reference TRBV18 and TRBJ1-1, reads NAGVMQNPRHLVRRRGQEARLRCSPMKGHSHVYWYRQLPEEGLKFMVYLQKENIIDESGMPKERFSAEFPKEGPSILRIQQVVRGDSAAYFCASSPPQIGVGTEAFFGQGTRLTVV.

There are a few counts of this clonotype. CDR3: CASRHRQGPEKLFF. CDR3 nucleotide sequence: TGTGCCAGCAGACACCGACAGGGACCCGAAAAACTGTTTTTT. V and J are TRBV6-6 and TRBJ1-4, with 7 bases identical to TRBD1. The germline CDR1 and CDR2 sequences are MNHNY and SVGAGI (reference sequence). The CDR3 consists of 14 residues. After removal of 6 bases from V and 8 bases from J, the junction contained 9 bases not matched to a gene.

The J gene is TRBJ1-1, the V gene TRBV29-1; the D gene is possibly TRBD1 (6 bases). This CDR3 region has 15 residues. CDR1 SQVTM and CDR2 ANQGSEA come from the germline V gene. Trimming removed 0 bases at V and 0 bases at J, with 11 bases between. CDR3 protein: CSVEDVQGMNTEAFF. The CDR3 DNA sequence: TGCAGCGTTGAAGATGTACAGGGTATGAACACTGAAGCTTTCTTT.

This sequence joins TRBV5-4 and TRBJ2-3; TRBD2 matches 12 bases. CDR1 and CDR2 from the germline V gene are SGHNT and YYREEE (reference sequence). Trimming at V came to 4 bases and at J to 1 base, leaving 4 bases not matched to a gene. CDR3 length equals 16 residues. CDR3 sequence (DNA): TGTGCCAGCAGCACGGGACTAGCGGGCCGCACAGATACGCAGTATTTT. Its protein is CASSTGLAGRTDTQYF.

The sample holds a few counts of this clonotype. V usage is TRBV3-1 and J usage is TRBJ2-3; 8 bases agree with TRBD2. The V gene's germline CDR1 is LGHDT and CDR2 YNNKEL (reference sequence). V dropped 4 bases and J dropped 0; count of bases not matched to a gene: 6. This CDR3 contains 16 residues. CDR3 amino acids: CASSPGGPISTDTQYF. The CDR3, as DNA: TGTGCCAGCAGCCCGGGGGGGCCTATAAGCACAGATACGCAGTATTTT.

This clonotype was observed once. The chain couples TRBV20-1 to TRBJ1-6; D uncertain. Germline V gene lookup returns CDR1 DFQATT and CDR2 SNEGSKA (reference sequence). This CDR3 is 14 amino acids long. V was trimmed by 3 bases and J by 8 bases, leaving 14 bases between them. The CDR3 spells CSASDPRADSPLHF. The CDR3 DNA is TGCAGTGCTAGCGACCCGAGGGCTGATTCACCCCTCCACTTT.

The chain combines TRBV7-9 with TRBJ1-2; D might be TRBD1 (5 bases). V was cut by 5 bases and J by 4 bases, with 11 bases left in between. The length of the CDR3 is 13 residues. The germline CDR1 and CDR2 sequences are SEHNR and FQNEAQ (reference sequence). The CDR3 DNA sequence: TGTGCCAGCAGCCGGGACCCTTTCTATGGCTACACCTTC. Translating it yields CASSRDPFYGYTF.